Listed here is a single T cell receptor (beta chain). Its antigen is unknown. With 60 Vbeta and 13 Jbeta primers, the PCR was carried out. The assay was immunoSEQ multiplex PCR, and TCRdb's table has in-frame clones only and misses some. This table holds about 120,000 clones, 65% found once. The sample comes from a study of cytomegalovirus exposure and HLA in healthy donors. Study in general: Earlier, about 179 million T cells were analyzed, and 90 million to 120 million unique TCR beta sequences were found among them. Study-wide findings and caveats: The study found most TCR sequences rare, yet found some public TCRs in many donors. TCR beta chains associated with HLA were, in a later analysis, more clonally expanded than equally common others. A later examination showed that TCR association rates differed by HLA locus, with DRB1 most and HLA-C fewest.

The sequence was collected from a woman in her 40s in good health and CMV-seropositive. The sequencing sample was made of PBMCs.

The CDR3 region is CASSLSVNQPQHF. DNA for the CDR3: TGTGCCAGCAGTTTATCGGTAAATCAGCCCCAGCATTTT. The J gene is TRBJ1-5, the V gene TRBV28; no definite D call. The ends were cut back, 1 base at V and 4 bases at J, with 5 bases in the middle. CDR3 length: 13 amino acids. Germline V gives CDR1 MDHEN, CDR2 SYDVKM. The full variable domain, with the rest looked up from reference TRBV28 and TRBJ1-5, is DVKVTQSSRYLVKRTGEKVFLECVQDMDHENMFWYRQDPGLGLRLIYFSYDVKMKEKGDIPEGYSVSREKKERFSLILESASTNQTSMYLCASSLSVNQPQHFGDGTRLSIL.